These 20 T cell receptor beta chains were all obtained from the same sample, sequenced in a study of CD8+CD57+ T cells in acquired aplastic anemia listed by TCRdb under 2018. The data were produced on an Illumina HiSeq 2000. Genomic DNA was used as template for profiling of TCR beta VDJ combinations and CDR3 sequences. Through fastp at Q25 and MiXCR, TCRdb rebuilt clones from the public reads, retaining in-frame beta chains. Rows with a matching CDR3 protein are joined into one entry that keeps the most common DNA and genes. The sample table shows about half a million distinct CDR3 sequences, and around a third are seen once. Of the sample, roughly 0.8% falls within the top ten clones. The patients picked for sequencing were ones in whom flow cytometry had shown an expansion of CD8+CD57+ cells. The sequenced sample consisted of sorted CD4+, CD8+, or CD8+CD57+ T cells (not recorded which) from PBMCs. All receptors derive from a human donor with aplastic anemia.

The chain recombines TRBV27 with TRBJ2-7; the match to TRBD1 covers 7 bases. Unmatched junction bases numbered 5, after V lost 6 bases and J lost 3 bases. Germline V CDR1 and CDR2: MNHEY, SMNVEV (reference sequence). This CDR3 has 13 residues. The CDR3 here is CASRPGQYYEQYF. CDR3 in DNA: TGTGCCAGCAGACCGGGACAGTACTACGAGCAGTACTTC.

Regarding this clonotype: This may be a read error: a much more frequent sequence differs by one nucleotide. J is TRBJ2-7 and V is TRBV11-2; TRBD2 aligns across 7 bases. The CDR3 is 16 residues long. The V gene end was trimmed by 8 bases and the J gene end by 4 bases; junction bases not matched to a gene: 17. CDR1 and CDR2 from the germline V gene are SGHAT and FQNNGV. This chain's CDR3 is CASRLGTSGRDYEQYF. CDR3 nucleotides: TGTGCCAGCCGCCTCGGGACCTCTGGGAGGGATTACGAGCAGTACTTC.

This chain connects TRBV25-1 to TRBJ2-6, with 7 bases identical to TRBD1. Trimming at V came to 4 bases and at J to 0 bases, leaving 9 bases not matched to a gene. Per germline, CDR1 MGHDK and CDR2 SYGVNS. CDR3 length: 18 residues. This CDR3 reads CASSAPTGLCSGANVLTF. In DNA, the CDR3 is TGTGCCAGCAGTGCCCCGACAGGGCTGTGCTCTGGGGCCAACGTCCTGACTTTC. The variable domain in full, with the rest retrieved from reference TRBV25-1 and TRBJ2-6, is EADIYQTPRYLVIGTGKKITLECSQTMGHDKMYWYQQDPGMELHLIHYSYGVNSTEKGDLSSESTVSRIRTEHFPLTLESARPSHTSQYLCASSAPTGLCSGANVLTFGAGSRLTVL.

This clonotype was detected ten times or more. The chain joins TRBV7-6 to TRBJ2-1, with no clear D. Germline lookup yields CDR1 SGHVS and CDR2 FNYEAQ. V lost 4 bases to trimming and J lost 4 bases, with 8 bases between them. CDR3 length: 13 amino acids. CDR3 DNA sequence: TGTGCCAGCAGCTCCGGACGTTACAATGAGCAGTTCTTC. This codes for CASSSGRYNEQFF.

This clonotype occurred many times. V gene TRBV2 combines with J gene TRBJ2-1; D remains unclear. CDR1 and CDR2 (germline): SNHLY, FYNNEI. CDR3 length: 13 amino acids. Trimming took 4 bases from V and 5 from J, leaving 9 bases between them. The CDR3 sequence is CASSGRRDNEQFF. In nucleotides, the CDR3 is TGTGCCAGCAGTGGGCGTAGAGACAATGAGCAGTTCTTC.

This clonotype showed up many times. The rearrangement links TRBV10-1 to TRBJ2-2; 7 positions agree with TRBD1. The CDR3 sequence is 15 residues long. The V gene's germline CDR1 is WNHNN and CDR2 SYGVQD (reference sequence). V was pared by 3 bases and J by 3 bases, with 4 bases of the junction left unmatched. CDR3 bases: TGCGCCAGCAGTGACGGGACAGCTTACACCGGGGAGCTGTTTTTT. It translates to CASSDGTAYTGELFF.

As regards this clonotype: This may stem from a read error, because a much larger clone lies one nucleotide away. The CDR3 nucleotides are TGTGCCAGCAGTTTAGCCGGTCTCCAGCCCCAGTATTTT. The encoded protein is CASSLAGLQPQYF. The chain combines TRBV2 with TRBJ1-5, with unresolved D. The end of the DNA is better explained by TRBJ2-3, so the J call may be wrong. CDR1 is SNHLY and CDR2 is FYNNEI in the germline V gene. The CDR3 length is 13 residues.

This clonotype was counted many times. The chain carries TRBV15 and TRBJ2-3; a possible D gene is TRBD2 (5 bases). Trimming shortened V by 5 bases and J by 5 bases, and 11 bases separated the two germline ends. Germline-derived CDR1 and CDR2 are LNHNV and YYDKDF (reference sequence). CDR3 length: 13 residues. The DNA of the CDR3 is TGTGCCACCAGCGGGAGCCTGGGAGATACGCAGTATTTT. Amino acid sequence: CATSGSLGDTQYF.

The V gene is TRBV10-3, the J gene TRBJ2-7, with 7 positions matching TRBD2. CDR3 length equals 14 residues. Germline V gives CDR1 ENHRY, CDR2 SYGVKD. Germline trimming cut 10 bases from V and 3 bases from J; bases unmatched to any gene: 12. The CDR3 nucleotides are TGTGCCAGCAGGCCCTCTAGGGACTACTACGAGCAGTACTTC. This sequence encodes CASRPSRDYYEQYF.

The V call is TRBV3-1, the J call TRBJ2-2; 7 nucleotides agree with TRBD2. The CDR3 is 18 residues long. Germline CDR1 and CDR2: LGHDT and YNNKEL (reference sequence). V shed 0 bases and J 0 bases; nucleotides not matched to a gene: 7. The DNA for the CDR3 is TGTGCCAGCAGCCAAGAGTGGCGGGAGACTTCGAACACCGGGGAGCTGTTTTTT. Residues: CASSQEWRETSNTGELFF.

This clonotype was seen at least ten times. The rearrangement joins TRBV19 to TRBJ2-7; a weak D match, TRBD1 (6 bases). Germline lookup yields CDR1 LNHDA and CDR2 SQIVND (reference sequence). The length of the CDR3 is 13 residues. V lost 6 bases, J lost 2 bases, and 11 bases lay in between. CDR3 in amino acids: CASRQGSTYEQYF. The CDR3 DNA reads as TGTGCCAGTAGGCAGGGGAGCACCTACGAGCAGTACTTC.

The rearrangement joins TRBV15 to TRBJ2-1, with a tentative D call TRBD2 (5 bases). The length of the CDR3 is 14 residues. Germline loops: CDR1 LNHNV, CDR2 YYDKDF (reference sequence). V was trimmed by 5 bases and J by 9 bases, leaving 17 bases between them. The chain's CDR3 is CATSDVGDLGEQFF. The CDR3 region has the DNA TGTGCCACCAGCGACGTGGGAGATTTAGGTGAGCAGTTCTTC.

The chain carries TRBV12-3 or TRBV12-4 and TRBJ1-6; D uncertain. The CDR3 sequence is 15 residues long. Trimming removed 3 bases from V and 5 bases from J, with 11 bases in between. The CDR3 region has the DNA TGTGCCAGCAGTTTTTTGTCTGGAAATAATTCACCCCTCCACTTT. Translating gives CASSFLSGNNSPLHF.

The genes are TRBV2 and TRBJ1-5; D call uncertain. Germline loops: CDR1 SNHLY, CDR2 FYNNEI. There are 14 residues in the CDR3. Trimming shortened V by 6 bases and J by 0 bases, and 9 bases separated the two germline ends. The DNA of the CDR3 is TGTGCCAGCAGCTGGATAAGTAGCAATCAGCCCCAGCATTTT. Its translation is CASSWISSNQPQHF.

Many counts were recorded for this clonotype. The V call is TRBV15, the J call TRBJ2-5; TRBD2 matches 12 bases. With V trimmed by 4 bases and J by 5 bases, 5 bases remained unmatched. The CDR3 has 15 amino acids. Germline V CDR1 and CDR2: LNHNV, YYDKDF (reference sequence). CDR3 coding DNA: TGTGCCACCAGCAAGGGACTAGCGGGTGGCGAGACCCAGTACTTC. It encodes CATSKGLAGGETQYF.

In this sample, this clonotype turned up a few times. This chain connects TRBV12-3 or TRBV12-4 to TRBJ2-1; the match to TRBD2 covers 12 bases. After removal of 6 bases from V and 6 bases from J, the junction contained 9 bases not matched to a gene. The CDR3 totals 16 residues. CDR3 coding DNA: TGTGCCAGCAGCCCCAGACTAGCGGGAGTAAGCAATGAGCAGTTCTTC. Protein: CASSPRLAGVSNEQFF.

This chain uses TRBV4-3 with TRBJ1-6; D remains ambiguous. CDR3 length equals 15 residues. Trimming left V 1 base short and J 9 bases short, with 13 bases between. The germline V gene has CDR1 LGHNA and CDR2 YSLEER. CDR3 region: CASSQGQLWGSPLHF. The CDR3 nucleotides are TGCGCCAGCAGCCAAGGACAACTATGGGGTTCACCCCTCCACTTT.

There are a few counts of this clonotype. The chain uses TRBV30 and TRBJ1-1; D is possibly TRBD1 (5 bases). The V and J ends lost 2 bases and 8 bases respectively, with 15 bases between them. The CDR3 sequence is 13 residues long. Germline-derived CDR1 and CDR2 are GTSNPN and SVGIG (reference sequence). The CDR3 here is CAWSLGGSREAFF. As DNA, the CDR3 is TGTGCCTGGAGTCTGGGGGGGAGCAGGGAAGCTTTCTTT.

The rearrangement joins TRBV4-3 to TRBJ1-1; TRBD1 is a possible D gene (5 bases). The ends were cut back, 5 bases at V and 8 bases at J, with 15 bases in the middle. Looked up from germline, CDR1 is LGHNA and CDR2 is YSLEER. The CDR3 covers 13 residues. The CDR3 nucleotides are TGCGCCAGCAGCAAAACGGTGGACAAGGAAGCTTTCTTT. Translated, it gives CASSKTVDKEAFF.

This clonotype was seen a few times. This chain joins TRBV9 and TRBJ2-1; D is unresolved. This CDR3 spans 16 amino acids. V shed 0 bases and J shed 0 bases, with 10 bases lying between them. CDR1 and CDR2 from the germline V gene are SGDLS and YYNGEE. The CDR3 sequence: CASSVAGAYSYNEQFF. The CDR3 region has the DNA TGTGCCAGCAGCGTAGCGGGTGCCTACTCCTACAATGAGCAGTTCTTC.